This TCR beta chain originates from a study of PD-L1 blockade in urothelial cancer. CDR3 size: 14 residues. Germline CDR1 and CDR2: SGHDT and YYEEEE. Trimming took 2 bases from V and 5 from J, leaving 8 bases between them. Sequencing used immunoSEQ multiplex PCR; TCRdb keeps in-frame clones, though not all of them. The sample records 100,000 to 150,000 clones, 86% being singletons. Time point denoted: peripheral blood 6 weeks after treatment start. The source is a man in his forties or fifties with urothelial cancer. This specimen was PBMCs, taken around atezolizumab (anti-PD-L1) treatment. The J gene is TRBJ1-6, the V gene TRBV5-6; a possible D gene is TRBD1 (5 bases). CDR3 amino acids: CASSFLDNNSPLHF. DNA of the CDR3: TGTGCCAGCAGCTTTTTGGACAATAATTCACCCCTCCACTTT.